Following are 25 T cell receptor beta chains from one sample sequenced in a study of T cells in Graves' hyperthyroidism and ophthalmopathy. Using RNA transcripts as the source, TCR beta CDR3 regions were amplified. HTBI primers were employed in a first-round RT-PCR of the TCR CDR3. Each CDR3 protein gets one entry after TCRdb re-called the multiplex PCR reads with MiXCR. The sample has about 380,000 distinct CDR3 sequences, around 15% seen once. Sequencing was carried out using blood. These receptors were obtained from a woman aged 25 to 39 with Graves' ophthalmopathy.

In this sample, this clonotype turned up many times. The chain couples TRBV6-1 to TRBJ2-5, with TRBD1 matching over 9 bases. This CDR3 has 15 amino acids. CDR1 is MNHNS and CDR2 is SASEGT in the germline V gene. The V gene end was trimmed by 5 bases and the J gene end by 5 bases; junction bases not matched to a gene: 9. CDR3 coding DNA: TGTGCCAGCAGTCACCGGGACAGGGTATGGGAGACCCAGTACTTC. Translating gives CASSHRDRVWETQYF.

At least ten counts were recorded for this clonotype. V usage is TRBV13 and J usage is TRBJ2-7; D tentatively reads TRBD1 or TRBD2 (5 bases each). CDR3 size: 14 residues. CDR1 is PRHDT and CDR2 is FYEKMQ in the germline V gene (reference sequence). Deletions cut 2 bases from V and 6 bases from J, with 14 bases between. The CDR3, as DNA: TGTGCCAGCAGCTTATGGGGGATGGGGACCGAGCAGTACTTC. It yields the protein CASSLWGMGTEQYF.

Worth noting for this clonotype: A much larger clone sits a single nucleotide away, making a read error possible. The genes are TRBV20-1 and TRBJ1-4; D is unclear. Trimming removed 6 bases at V and 5 bases at J, with 13 bases between. The CDR3 spans 13 residues. Germline CDR1 reads DFQATT; CDR2 reads SNEGSKA (reference sequence). CDR3 sequence (DNA): TGCAGTGCCTGGGGAAGCCGCAATGAAAAACTGTTTTTT. As protein: CSAWGSRNEKLFF.

This clonotype was picked up many times. The V call is TRBV12-3 or TRBV12-4, the J call TRBJ1-6; D perhaps matches TRBD1 (5 bases). V gave up 4 bases and J gave up 6 bases, with 13 bases separating them. The CDR3 runs to 15 residues. The CDR3 DNA reads TGTGCCAGCAGTTGGGGGGGGGTCGGTAATTCACCCCTCCACTTT. Protein product: CASSWGGVGNSPLHF.

This clonotype has at least ten counts. J is TRBJ1-5 and V is TRBV20-1; 7 bases line up with TRBD1. This CDR3 contains 13 residues. In germline, CDR1 is DFQATT, CDR2 SNEGSKA (reference sequence). The V and J ends lost 5 bases and 3 bases, in that order; junction bases with no gene match: 4. CDR3 in amino acids: CSAEDRNNQPQHF. CDR3 sequence (DNA): TGCAGTGCTGAGGACAGGAACAATCAGCCCCAGCATTTT.

This clonotype has a count of ten or more. The genes are TRBV2 and TRBJ1-5, with D perhaps TRBD1 (5 bases). In germline, CDR1 is SNHLY, CDR2 FYNNEI. The length of the CDR3 is 14 residues. The V end lost 6 bases, the J end lost 0 bases, and 9 bases lay between the germline ends. CDR3 sequence (DNA): TGTGCCAGCAGGGGGCTTGGTAGCAATCAGCCCCAGCATTTT. Translated: CASRGLGSNQPQHF.

This clonotype was seen at least ten times. The chain combines TRBV5-1 with TRBJ1-1; tentative D call: TRBD1 (6 bases). The CDR3 has 13 residues. The germline V gene has CDR1 SGHRS and CDR2 YFSETQ. Trimming cost V 4 bases and J 4 bases, with 11 bases left between them. CDR3 sequence: CASSQDRGTEAFF. As DNA, the CDR3 is TGCGCCAGCAGCCAGGACAGAGGCACTGAAGCTTTCTTT.

V and J are TRBV12-3 or TRBV12-4 and TRBJ1-3; 10 nucleotides match TRBD1. Germline trimming cut 3 bases from V and 7 bases from J; bases unmatched to any gene: 6. The CDR3 has 15 residues. CDR3 region: CASSFWTGGRNTIYF. DNA for the CDR3: TGTGCCAGCAGTTTTTGGACAGGGGGGCGTAACACCATATATTTT.

This clonotype was seen ten or more times. The chain couples TRBV7-9 to TRBJ2-7, with no clear D. The germline V gene encodes CDR1 SEHNR and CDR2 FQNEAQ (reference sequence). Trimming stripped 6 bases from V and 1 base from J, with 7 bases between. This CDR3 spans 12 amino acids. CDR3 coding DNA: TGTGCCAGCAGTGCAGAATCCTACGAGCAGTACTTC. Protein product: CASSAESYEQYF.

The chain has TRBV15 and TRBJ2-3, with 9 bases aligning to TRBD2. Unmatched junction bases numbered 2, after V lost 5 bases and J lost 2 bases. Germline V CDR1 and CDR2: LNHNV, YYDKDF (reference sequence). CDR3 length: 14 amino acids. CDR3 coding DNA: TGTGCCACCAGCCTAGCGGGGCTCACAGATACGCAGTATTTT. Its translation: CATSLAGLTDTQYF. Based on the CDR3 plus reference TRBV15 and TRBJ2-3, the full variable domain is DAMVIQNPRYQVTQFGKPVTLSCSQTLNHNVMYWYQQKSSQAPKLLFHYYDKDFNNEADTPDNFQSRRPNTSFCFLDIRSPGLGDTAMYLCATSLAGLTDTQYFGPGTRLTVL.

This clonotype has ten or more counts. The CDR3 region is CASSVGFGGGYSSTDTQYF. In nucleotides, the CDR3 is TGTGCCAGCAGCGTTGGGTTTGGTGGGGGCTATTCTAGCACAGATACGCAGTATTTT. The rearrangement links TRBV3-1 to TRBJ2-3, with D tentatively TRBD1 (6 bases). The CDR3 totals 19 residues. Trimming took off 5 bases at V and 0 bases at J, with 24 bases between the two ends. The V gene's germline CDR1 is LGHDT and CDR2 YNNKEL (reference sequence).

This clonotype was counted ten times or more. This chain links TRBV7-3 with TRBJ2-7; 7 positions agree with TRBD1. CDR1 and CDR2 (germline): SGHTA, FQGTGA. The J segment lost 5 bases and the V segment lost 5 bases, leaving 12 bases of the junction unmatched. The CDR3 covers 15 residues. CDR3 sequence (DNA): TGTGCCAGCAGCCCGGCGGCGGACAGGTCAGACGAGCAGTACTTC. Its translation: CASSPAADRSDEQYF.

This clonotype has a count of ten or more. The chain recombines TRBV12-3 or TRBV12-4 with TRBJ1-1; TRBD1 aligns across 7 bases. This CDR3 comprises 15 residues. V lost 5 bases and J lost 1; bases outside the gene matches: 7. CDR3 in DNA: TGTGCCAGCAGTACCAACCGGGACAGGAACACTGAAGCTTTCTTT. Translating it yields CASSTNRDRNTEAFF.

This clonotype has at least ten counts. This chain links TRBV18 with TRBJ2-6, with a possible D match to TRBD1 (5 bases). Trimming took off 4 bases at V and 0 bases at J, with 13 bases between the two ends. The CDR3 has 17 amino acids. CDR1 KGHSH and CDR2 LQKENI come from the germline V gene. The CDR3 spells CASSLIATDSGANVLTF. CDR3 bases: TGTGCCAGCTCACTAATCGCGACAGACTCTGGGGCCAACGTCCTGACTTTC.

This clonotype was picked up many times. This sequence joins TRBV7-3 and TRBJ2-1; D is ambiguous. Germline V CDR1 and CDR2: SGHTA, FQGTGA. Trimming removed 2 bases from V and 2 bases from J, with 10 bases in between. The CDR3 sequence is 15 residues long. CDR3 in amino acids: CASSLSGGAYNEQFF. The DNA for the CDR3 is TGTGCCAGCAGCTTATCTGGCGGAGCCTACAATGAGCAGTTCTTC.

The chain links TRBV24-1 to TRBJ2-3; 10 nucleotides line up with TRBD2. Germline lookup yields CDR1 KGHDR and CDR2 SFDVKD. V lost 2 bases and J lost 3; bases outside the gene matches: 7. The CDR3 covers 17 residues. The CDR3 DNA reads as TGTGCCACCAGTGATTGGGCTAGCGGGGGTGCAACAGATACGCAGTATTTT. As protein: CATSDWASGGATDTQYF.

This clonotype was counted at least ten times. The chain's CDR3 is CSANDLEPLRDTQYF. The CDR3 nucleotides read TGCAGTGCCAACGACTTAGAGCCGCTTAGAGATACGCAGTATTTT. This chain connects TRBV20-1 to TRBJ2-3; D is undetermined. The CDR3 totals 15 residues. V shed 6 bases and J shed 5 bases, with 21 bases lying between them. CDR1 is DFQATT and CDR2 is SNEGSKA in the germline V gene (reference sequence).

Of note for this clonotype: Since a much larger clone is just one base distant, this may be a read error. The J gene is TRBJ1-6, the V gene TRBV6-1; 7 bases line up with TRBD1. This CDR3 has 15 residues. Germline lookup yields CDR1 MNHNS and CDR2 SASEGT. The CDR3 coding sequence is TGTGCCACGGGGGGGGACAGACCCTTGAGGTCACTCCTCCACTTT. Encoded protein: CATGGDRPLRSLLHF.

The rearrangement links TRBV3-1 to TRBJ2-2, with 14 bases matching TRBD2. From germline, CDR1 is LGHDT and CDR2 YNNKEL (reference sequence). V dropped 6 bases and J dropped 2; count of bases not matched to a gene: 8. There are 18 residues in the CDR3. This CDR3 is CASSRGTSGRLNTGELFF. CDR3 DNA: TGTGCCAGCAGTCGGGGGACTAGCGGGAGACTAAACACCGGGGAGCTGTTTTTT.

There are many counts of this clonotype. The chain recombines TRBV18 with TRBJ2-7; TRBD1 agrees at 8 bases. CDR1 and CDR2 from the germline V gene are KGHSH and LQKENI. After removal of 5 bases from V and 2 bases from J, the junction contained 5 bases not matched to a gene. The CDR3 extends over 14 amino acids. CDR3 residues: CASSAGQGPYEQYF. The CDR3 nucleotides are TGTGCCAGCTCAGCCGGACAGGGACCCTACGAGCAGTACTTC.

This clonotype was observed a handful of times. This sequence joins TRBV19 and TRBJ1-1; D unresolved. V was cut by 9 bases and J by 1 base, with 15 bases left in between. Germline V gene data show CDR1 as LNHDA and CDR2 as SQIVND (reference sequence). The CDR3 sequence is 14 residues long. CDR3 nucleotides: TGTGCCAGCAGCGATGGTAGAAGGAACACTGAAGCTTTCTTT. Protein sequence: CASSDGRRNTEAFF.

This clonotype showed up many times. The CDR3 region is CASRLEGENWGSSYEQYF. CDR3 sequence (DNA): TGCGCCAGCAGACTCGAGGGCGAAAATTGGGGGAGCTCCTACGAGCAGTACTTC. The chain employs TRBV5-1 and TRBJ2-7; D tentatively fits TRBD1 or TRBD2 (5 bases each). The V end lost 5 bases, the J end lost 0 bases, and 24 bases lay between the germline ends. CDR1 is SGHRS and CDR2 is YFSETQ in the germline V gene. CDR3 length: 18 residues.

This clonotype was recorded many times. The rearrangement joins TRBV20-1 to TRBJ1-2; D not certain. Trimming took off 3 bases at V and 6 bases at J, with 11 bases between the two ends. This CDR3 has 12 amino acids. Germline V gene sequence: CDR1 DFQATT, CDR2 SNEGSKA (reference sequence). The CDR3 sequence is CSASPGKHGYTF. Here the CDR3 DNA reads TGCAGTGCTAGCCCGGGAAAGCATGGCTACACCTTC.

Ten or more counts support this clonotype. The J gene is TRBJ2-7, the V gene TRBV20-1, with 10 nucleotides matching TRBD2. Germline V CDR1 and CDR2: DFQATT, SNEGSKA (reference sequence). V dropped 5 bases and J dropped 2; count of bases not matched to a gene: 6. This CDR3 is 14 amino acids long. The CDR3 reads CSAPSSGGPYEQYF. CDR3 coding DNA: TGCAGTGCTCCAAGTAGCGGGGGGCCCTACGAGCAGTACTTC.

This clonotype was recorded many times. The rearrangement uses TRBV13 and TRBJ1-1, with a possible D match to TRBD1 (5 bases). V was pared by 1 base and J by 4 bases, with 13 bases between. Germline loops: CDR1 PRHDT, CDR2 FYEKMQ (reference sequence). The CDR3 runs 15 residues. The CDR3 DNA follows: TGTGCCAGCAGCTTAGATTACGGGGGGGTCACTGAAGCTTTCTTT. Its translation is CASSLDYGGVTEAFF.